This T cell receptor beta chain was obtained from a study of shared clonotypes between healthy human individuals. This clone has just one count. TCRdb keeps only in-frame clones here, not all; method: immunoSEQ multiplex PCR. This repertoire shows about 1.5 million clones, approximately 98% found once; its top ten account for about 0.45%. CDR1 and CDR2 from the germline V gene are KGHSH and LQKENI. V lost 4 bases to trimming and J lost 5 bases, with 17 bases between them. The CDR3 is made up of 15 amino acids. The chain is built from TRBV18 and TRBJ1-1; tentative D call: TRBD1 (5 bases). Sequencing used naive CD4+ T cells sorted from blood. Regarding subset: CD45RA+ positively selected. The sequence derives from a man aged 30 to 45 in good health. CDR3 sequence reads: CASSLLERGGTEAFF. CDR3 in DNA: TGTGCCAGCTCACTCCTCGAGAGGGGTGGGACTGAAGCTTTCTTT. Based on the CDR3 plus reference TRBV18 and TRBJ1-1, the full variable domain is NAGVMQNPRHLVRRRGQEARLRCSPMKGHSHVYWYRQLPEEGLKFMVYLQKENIIDESGMPKERFSAEFPKEGPSILRIQQVVRGDSAAYFCASSLLERGGTEAFFGQGTRLTVV.